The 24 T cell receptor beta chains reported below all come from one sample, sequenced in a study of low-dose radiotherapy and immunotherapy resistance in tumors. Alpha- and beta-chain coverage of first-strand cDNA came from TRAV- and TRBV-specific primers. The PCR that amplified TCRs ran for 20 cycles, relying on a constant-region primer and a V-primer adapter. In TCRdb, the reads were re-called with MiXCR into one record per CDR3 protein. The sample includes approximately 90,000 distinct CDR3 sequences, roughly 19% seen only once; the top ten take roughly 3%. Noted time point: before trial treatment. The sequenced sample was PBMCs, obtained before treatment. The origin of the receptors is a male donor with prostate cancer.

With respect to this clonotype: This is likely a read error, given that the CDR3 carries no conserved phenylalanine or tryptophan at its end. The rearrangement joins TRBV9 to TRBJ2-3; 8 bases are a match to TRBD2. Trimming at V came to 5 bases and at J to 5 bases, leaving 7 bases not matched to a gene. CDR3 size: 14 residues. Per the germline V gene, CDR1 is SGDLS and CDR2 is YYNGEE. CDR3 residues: CASSPGLERDTQYS. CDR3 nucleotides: TGTGCCAGCAGTCCGGGACTAGAAAGAGATACGCAGTATTCT.

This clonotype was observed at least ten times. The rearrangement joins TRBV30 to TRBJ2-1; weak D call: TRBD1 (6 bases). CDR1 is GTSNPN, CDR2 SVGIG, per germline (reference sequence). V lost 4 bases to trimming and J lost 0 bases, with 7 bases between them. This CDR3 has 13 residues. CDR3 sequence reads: CAWTGDSYNEQFF. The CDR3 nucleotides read TGTGCCTGGACAGGGGACTCCTACAATGAGCAGTTCTTC.

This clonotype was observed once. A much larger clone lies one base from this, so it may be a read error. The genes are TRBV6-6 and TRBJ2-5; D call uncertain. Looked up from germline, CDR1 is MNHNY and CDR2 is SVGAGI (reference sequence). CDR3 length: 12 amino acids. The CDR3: CASSYGQESQYF. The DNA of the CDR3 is TGTGCCAGCAGTTACGGTCAAGAGTCCCAGTACTTC.

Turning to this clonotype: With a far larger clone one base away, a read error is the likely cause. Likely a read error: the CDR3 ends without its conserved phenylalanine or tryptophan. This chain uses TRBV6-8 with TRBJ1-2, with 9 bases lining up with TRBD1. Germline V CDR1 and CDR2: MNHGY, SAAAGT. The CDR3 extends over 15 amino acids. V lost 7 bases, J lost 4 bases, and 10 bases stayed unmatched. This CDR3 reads CASIETGTGPYGYTI. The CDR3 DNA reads TGTGCCAGCATCGAAACCGGGACAGGGCCCTATGGCTACACCATC.

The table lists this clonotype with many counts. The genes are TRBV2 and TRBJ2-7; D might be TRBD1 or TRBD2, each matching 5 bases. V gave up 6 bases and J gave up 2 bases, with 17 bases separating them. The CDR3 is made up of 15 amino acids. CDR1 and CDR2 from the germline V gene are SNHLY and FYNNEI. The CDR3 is CASSQESGPPYEQYF. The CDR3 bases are TGTGCCAGCAGCCAAGAGTCGGGACCTCCCTACGAGCAGTACTTC.

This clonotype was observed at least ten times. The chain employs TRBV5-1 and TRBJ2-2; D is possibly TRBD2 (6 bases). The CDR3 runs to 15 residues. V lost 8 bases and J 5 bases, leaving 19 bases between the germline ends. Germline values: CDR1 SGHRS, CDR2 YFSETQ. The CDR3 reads CASKSVAGGTGELFF. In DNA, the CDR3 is TGCGCCAGTAAATCCGTGGCAGGAGGGACCGGGGAGCTGTTTTTT.

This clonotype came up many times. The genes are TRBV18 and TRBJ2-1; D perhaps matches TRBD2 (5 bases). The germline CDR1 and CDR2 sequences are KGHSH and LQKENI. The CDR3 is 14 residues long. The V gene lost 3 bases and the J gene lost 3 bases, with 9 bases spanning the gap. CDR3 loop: CASSPADYYNEQFF. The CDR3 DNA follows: TGTGCCAGCTCACCGGCCGACTACTACAATGAGCAGTTCTTC.

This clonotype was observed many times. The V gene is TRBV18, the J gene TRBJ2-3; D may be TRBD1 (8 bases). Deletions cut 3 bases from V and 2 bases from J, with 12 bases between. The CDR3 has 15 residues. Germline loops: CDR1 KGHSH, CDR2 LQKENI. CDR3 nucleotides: TGTGCCAGCTCACCCACAGGGGGGGTCACAGATACGCAGTATTTT. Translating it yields CASSPTGGVTDTQYF.

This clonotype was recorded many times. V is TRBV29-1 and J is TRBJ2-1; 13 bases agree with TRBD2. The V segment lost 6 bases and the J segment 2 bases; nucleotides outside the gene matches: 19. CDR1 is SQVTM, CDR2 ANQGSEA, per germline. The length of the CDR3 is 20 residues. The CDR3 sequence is CSVAKPRGTSGGGTYNEQFF. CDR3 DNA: TGCAGCGTCGCTAAGCCCCGCGGTACTAGCGGGGGGGGAACCTACAATGAGCAGTTCTTC.

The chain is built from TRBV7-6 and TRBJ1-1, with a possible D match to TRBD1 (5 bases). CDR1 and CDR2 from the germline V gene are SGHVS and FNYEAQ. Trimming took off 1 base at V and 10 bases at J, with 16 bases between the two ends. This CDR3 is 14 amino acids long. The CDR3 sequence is CASSLGGIGAGAFF. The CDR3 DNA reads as TGTGCCAGCAGCTTAGGGGGGATAGGGGCGGGAGCTTTCTTT. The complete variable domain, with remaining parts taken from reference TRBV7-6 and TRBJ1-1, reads GAGVSQSPRYKVTKRGQDVALRCDPISGHVSLYWYRQALGQGPEFLTYFNYEAQQDKSGLPNDRFSAERPEGSISTLTIQRTEQRDSAMYRCASSLGGIGAGAFFGQGTRLTVV.

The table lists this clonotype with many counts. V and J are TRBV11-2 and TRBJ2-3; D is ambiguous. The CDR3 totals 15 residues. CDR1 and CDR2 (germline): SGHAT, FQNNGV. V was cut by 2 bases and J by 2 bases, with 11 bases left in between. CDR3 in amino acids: CASSLLAVSTDTQYF. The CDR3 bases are TGTGCCAGCAGCTTATTGGCGGTCTCCACAGATACGCAGTATTTT.

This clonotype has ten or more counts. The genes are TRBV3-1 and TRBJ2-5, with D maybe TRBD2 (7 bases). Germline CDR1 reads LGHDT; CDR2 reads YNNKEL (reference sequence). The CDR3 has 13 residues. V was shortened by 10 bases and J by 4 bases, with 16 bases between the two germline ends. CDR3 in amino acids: CATERGAGETQYF. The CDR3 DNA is TGTGCCACCGAACGGGGGGCAGGAGAGACCCAGTACTTC.

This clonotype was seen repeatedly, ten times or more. CDR3 DNA: TGTGCCAGCAGCCCCGACAGGGCCTATGAGCAGTTCTTC. Its protein product is CASSPDRAYEQFF. V gene TRBV3-1 combines with J gene TRBJ2-1, with 7 bases aligning to TRBD1. Germline V gives CDR1 LGHDT, CDR2 YNNKEL (reference sequence). The CDR3 spans 13 residues. V lost 4 bases to trimming and J lost 8 bases; unmatched junction nucleotides: 5.

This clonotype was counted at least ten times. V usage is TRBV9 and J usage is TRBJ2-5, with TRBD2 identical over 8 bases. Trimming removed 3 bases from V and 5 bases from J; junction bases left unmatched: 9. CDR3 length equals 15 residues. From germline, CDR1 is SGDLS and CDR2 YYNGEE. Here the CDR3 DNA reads TGTGCCAGCAGCGACCTAGCGGGTGAGGGGGAGACCCAGTACTTC. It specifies CASSDLAGEGETQYF.

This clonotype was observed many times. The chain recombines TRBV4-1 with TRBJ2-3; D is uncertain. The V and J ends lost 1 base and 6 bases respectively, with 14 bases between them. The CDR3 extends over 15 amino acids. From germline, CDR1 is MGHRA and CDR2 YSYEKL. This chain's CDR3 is CASSQGGMVSDTQYF. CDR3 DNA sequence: TGCGCCAGCAGCCAAGGGGGTATGGTATCGGATACGCAGTATTTT.

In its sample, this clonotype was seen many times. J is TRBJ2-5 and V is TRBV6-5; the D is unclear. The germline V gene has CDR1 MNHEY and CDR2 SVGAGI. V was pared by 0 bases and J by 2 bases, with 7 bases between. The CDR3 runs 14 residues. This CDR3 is CASSYSGAQETQYF. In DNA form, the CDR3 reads TGTGCCAGCAGTTACTCCGGTGCACAAGAGACCCAGTACTTC.

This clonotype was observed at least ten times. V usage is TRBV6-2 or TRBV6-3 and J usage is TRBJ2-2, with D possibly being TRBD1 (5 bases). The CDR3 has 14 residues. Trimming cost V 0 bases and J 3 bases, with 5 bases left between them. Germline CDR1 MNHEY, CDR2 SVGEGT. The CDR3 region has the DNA TGTGCCAGCAGTTACTCGACAGACACCGGGGAGCTGTTTTTT. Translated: CASSYSTDTGELFF.

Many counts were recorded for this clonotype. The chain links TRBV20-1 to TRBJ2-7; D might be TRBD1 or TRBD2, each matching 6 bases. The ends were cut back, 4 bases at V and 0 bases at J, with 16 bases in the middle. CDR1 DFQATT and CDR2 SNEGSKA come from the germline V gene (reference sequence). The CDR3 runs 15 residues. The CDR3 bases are TGCAGTGCTATTCCAGCGAGGGGGGACTCCTACGAGCAGTACTTC. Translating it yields CSAIPARGDSYEQYF.

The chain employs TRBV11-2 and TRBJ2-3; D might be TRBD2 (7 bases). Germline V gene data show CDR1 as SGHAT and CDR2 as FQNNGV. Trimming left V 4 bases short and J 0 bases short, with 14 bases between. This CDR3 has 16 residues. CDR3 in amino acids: CASSSGRGGSTDTQYF. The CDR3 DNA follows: TGTGCCAGCAGCTCGGGGCGCGGGGGCAGCACAGATACGCAGTATTTT.

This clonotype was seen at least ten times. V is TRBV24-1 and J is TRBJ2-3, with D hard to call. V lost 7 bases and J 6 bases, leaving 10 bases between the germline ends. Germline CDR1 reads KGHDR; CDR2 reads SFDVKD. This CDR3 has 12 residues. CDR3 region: CATRGVGDTQYF. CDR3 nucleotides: TGTGCCACCAGGGGCGTCGGCGATACGCAGTATTTT.

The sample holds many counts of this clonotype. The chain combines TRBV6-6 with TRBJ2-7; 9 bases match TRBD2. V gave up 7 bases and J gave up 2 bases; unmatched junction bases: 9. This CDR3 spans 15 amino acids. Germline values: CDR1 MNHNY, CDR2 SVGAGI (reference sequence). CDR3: CASTLSLAGAYEQYF. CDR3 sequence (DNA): TGTGCCAGCACCCTGTCATTAGCGGGGGCCTACGAGCAGTACTTC.

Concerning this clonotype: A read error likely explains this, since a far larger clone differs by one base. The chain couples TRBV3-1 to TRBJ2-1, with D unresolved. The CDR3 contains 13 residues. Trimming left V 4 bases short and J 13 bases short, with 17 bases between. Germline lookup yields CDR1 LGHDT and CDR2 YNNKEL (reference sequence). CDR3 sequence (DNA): TGTGCCAGCAGCCCGTCGGCATCGGAGACCCAGTTCTTC. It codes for CASSPSASETQFF.

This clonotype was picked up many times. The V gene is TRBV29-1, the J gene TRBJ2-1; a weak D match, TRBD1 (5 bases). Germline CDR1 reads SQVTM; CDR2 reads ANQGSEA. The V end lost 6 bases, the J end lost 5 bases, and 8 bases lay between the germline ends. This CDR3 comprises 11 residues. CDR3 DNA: TGCAGCGTCGGACAACACAATGAGCAGTTCTTC. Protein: CSVGQHNEQFF.

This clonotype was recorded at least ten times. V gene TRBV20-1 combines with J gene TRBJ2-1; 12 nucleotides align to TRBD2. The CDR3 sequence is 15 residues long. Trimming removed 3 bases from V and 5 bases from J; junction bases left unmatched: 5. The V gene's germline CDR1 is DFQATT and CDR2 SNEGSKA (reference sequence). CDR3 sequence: CSASRLAGANNEQFF. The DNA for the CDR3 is TGCAGTGCTAGCAGACTAGCGGGGGCTAACAATGAGCAGTTCTTC.